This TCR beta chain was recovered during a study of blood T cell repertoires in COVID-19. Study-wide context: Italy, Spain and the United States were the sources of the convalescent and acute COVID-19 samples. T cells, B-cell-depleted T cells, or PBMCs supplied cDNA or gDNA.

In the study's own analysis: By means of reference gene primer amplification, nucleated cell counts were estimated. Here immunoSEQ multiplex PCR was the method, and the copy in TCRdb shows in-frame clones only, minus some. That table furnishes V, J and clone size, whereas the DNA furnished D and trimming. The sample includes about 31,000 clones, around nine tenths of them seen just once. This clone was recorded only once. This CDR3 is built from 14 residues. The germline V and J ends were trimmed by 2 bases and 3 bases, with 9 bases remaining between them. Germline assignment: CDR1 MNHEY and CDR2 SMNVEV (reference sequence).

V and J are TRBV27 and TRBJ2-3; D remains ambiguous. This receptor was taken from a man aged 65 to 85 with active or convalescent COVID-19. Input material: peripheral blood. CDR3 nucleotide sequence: TGTGCCAGCAGTTTAGGTATTGCGACAGATACGCAGTATTTT. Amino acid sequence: CASSLGIATDTQYF.